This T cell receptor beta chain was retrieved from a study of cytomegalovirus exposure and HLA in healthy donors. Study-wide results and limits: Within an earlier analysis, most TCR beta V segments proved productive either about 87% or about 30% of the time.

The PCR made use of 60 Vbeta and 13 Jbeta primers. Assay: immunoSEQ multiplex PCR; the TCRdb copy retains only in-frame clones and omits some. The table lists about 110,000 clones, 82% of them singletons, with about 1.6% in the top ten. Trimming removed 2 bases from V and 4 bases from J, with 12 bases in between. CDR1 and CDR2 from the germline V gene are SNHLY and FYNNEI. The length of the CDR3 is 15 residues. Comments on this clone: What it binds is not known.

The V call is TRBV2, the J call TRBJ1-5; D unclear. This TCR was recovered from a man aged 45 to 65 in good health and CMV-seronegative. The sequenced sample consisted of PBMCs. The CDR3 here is CASSELAAENQPQHF. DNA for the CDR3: TGTGCCAGCAGTGAACTTGCGGCGGAGAATCAGCCCCAGCATTTT.